This TCR beta chain is drawn from a study of blood T cell repertoires in COVID-19. The wider study: PBMCs, B-cell-depleted T cells, or T cells provided the cDNA or gDNA that made up the material.

How the authors handled the data: Estimated nucleated cell counts came from reference gene primer amplification. Data came from immunoSEQ multiplex PCR; TCRdb stores just in-frame clones and leaves some out. The V and J calls and the clone size are those of that table, but D and trimming were determined from the DNA. The table records approximately 180,000 clones, around 90% of them present only once. The V and J ends lost 7 bases and 1 base respectively, with 17 bases between them. The CDR3 is made up of 16 amino acids. Germline loops: CDR1 LNHDA, CDR2 SQIVND (reference sequence). The clonotype comes from a man aged 40-55 years with active or convalescent COVID-19. Input material: peripheral blood. The chain uses TRBV19 and TRBJ1-3; D not resolved. The CDR3 DNA sequence: TGTGCCAGTACCCAGTTTGCAGGTACTTCTGGAAACACCATATATTTT. It encodes CASTQFAGTSGNTIYF.